This record looks at one TCR beta chain sequence and its context. Germline V lookup: CDR1 MNHEY, CDR2 SVGAGI. V gave up 11 bases and J gave up 5 bases, with 13 bases separating them. CDR3 length: 12 amino acids. The assay was carried out at the deep level. Clones were sequenced by immunoSEQ multiplex PCR, and TCRdb holds only the in-frame ones, with some missing. The table shows roughly 300,000 clones, with roughly 80% occurring only once. This specimen belongs to a study of shared clonotypes between healthy human individuals. Overall study: The cohort comprised a couple of women and a few men. Their ages spanned 18 to 49 years.

The chain uses TRBV6-5 and TRBJ1-5; TRBD1 is a possible D gene (6 bases). This TCR derives from a man aged 30 to 39 in good health. Sample: memory CD4+ T cells sorted from blood. The subset: CD45RA-negative fraction. The CDR3 region is CAVGGGDQPQHF. The CDR3 DNA reads TGTGCCGTAGGGGGGGGCGATCAGCCCCAGCATTTT.